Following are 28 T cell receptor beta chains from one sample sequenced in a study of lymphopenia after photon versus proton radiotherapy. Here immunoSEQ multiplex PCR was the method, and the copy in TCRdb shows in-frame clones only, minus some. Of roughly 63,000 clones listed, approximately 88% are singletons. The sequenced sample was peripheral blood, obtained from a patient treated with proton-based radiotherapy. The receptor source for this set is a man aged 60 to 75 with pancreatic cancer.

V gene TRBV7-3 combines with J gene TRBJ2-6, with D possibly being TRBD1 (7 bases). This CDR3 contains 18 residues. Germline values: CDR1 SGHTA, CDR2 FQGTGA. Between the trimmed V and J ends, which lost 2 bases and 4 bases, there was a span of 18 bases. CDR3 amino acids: CASSLGGGSSLGANVLTF. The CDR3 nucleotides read TGTGCCAGCAGCTTAGGAGGGGGCTCGTCCCTCGGGGCCAACGTCCTGACTTTC. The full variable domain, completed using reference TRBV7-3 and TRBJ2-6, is GAGVSQTPSNKVTEKGKYVELRCDPISGHTALYWYRQSLGQGPEFLIYFQGTGAADDSGLPNDRFFAVRPEGSVSTLKIQRTERGDSAVYLCASSLGGGSSLGANVLTFGAGSRLTVL.

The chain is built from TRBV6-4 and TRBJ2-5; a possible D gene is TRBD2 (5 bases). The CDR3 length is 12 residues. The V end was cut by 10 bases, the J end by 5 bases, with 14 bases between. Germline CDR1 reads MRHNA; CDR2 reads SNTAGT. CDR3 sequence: CATTRASETQYF. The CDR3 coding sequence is TGTGCCACCACTAGGGCTAGTGAGACCCAGTACTTC.

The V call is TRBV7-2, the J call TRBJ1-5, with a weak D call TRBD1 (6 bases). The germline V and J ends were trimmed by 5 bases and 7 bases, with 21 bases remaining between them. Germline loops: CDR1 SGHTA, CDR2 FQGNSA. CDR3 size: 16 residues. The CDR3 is CASSPSGGLRDQPQHF. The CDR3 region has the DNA TGTGCCAGCAGCCCTAGCGGGGGGCTTCGTGACCAGCCCCAGCATTTT.

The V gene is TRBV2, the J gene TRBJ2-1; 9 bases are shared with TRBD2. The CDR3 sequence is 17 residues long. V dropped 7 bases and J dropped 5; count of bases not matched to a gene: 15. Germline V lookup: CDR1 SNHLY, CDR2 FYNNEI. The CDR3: CASTQGRSGRLHNEQFF. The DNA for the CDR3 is TGTGCCAGCACCCAGGGGAGAAGCGGGAGGCTCCACAATGAGCAGTTCTTC.

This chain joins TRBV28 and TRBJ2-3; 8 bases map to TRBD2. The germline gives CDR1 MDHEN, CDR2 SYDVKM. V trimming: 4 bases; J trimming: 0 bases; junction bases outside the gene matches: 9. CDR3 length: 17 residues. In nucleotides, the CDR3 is TGTGCCAGCAGTTCTACCCGGGCTAGCGGGAGCACAGATACGCAGTATTTT. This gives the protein CASSSTRASGSTDTQYF.

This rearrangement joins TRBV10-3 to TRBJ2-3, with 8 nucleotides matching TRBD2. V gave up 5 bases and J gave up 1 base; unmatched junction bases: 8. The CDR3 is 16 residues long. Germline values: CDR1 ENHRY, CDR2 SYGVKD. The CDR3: CAISPAGGGRTDTQYF. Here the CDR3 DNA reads TGTGCCATCAGTCCGGCGGGGGGAGGGCGCACAGATACGCAGTATTTT.

DNA of the CDR3: TGTGCCAGCAGTCCACGGAGCGGGGTACAAGAGACCCAGTACTTC. Protein product: CASSPRSGVQETQYF. The rearrangement uses TRBV28 and TRBJ2-5; 7 bases align to TRBD2. This CDR3 has 15 residues. The germline gives CDR1 MDHEN, CDR2 SYDVKM. The V gene end was trimmed by 5 bases and the J gene end by 2 bases; junction bases not matched to a gene: 8.

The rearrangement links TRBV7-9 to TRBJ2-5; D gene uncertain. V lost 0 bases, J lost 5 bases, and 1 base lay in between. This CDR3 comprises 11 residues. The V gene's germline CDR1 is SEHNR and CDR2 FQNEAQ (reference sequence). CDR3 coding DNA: TGTGCCAGCAGCTTAGCCGAGACCCAGTACTTC. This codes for CASSLAETQYF.

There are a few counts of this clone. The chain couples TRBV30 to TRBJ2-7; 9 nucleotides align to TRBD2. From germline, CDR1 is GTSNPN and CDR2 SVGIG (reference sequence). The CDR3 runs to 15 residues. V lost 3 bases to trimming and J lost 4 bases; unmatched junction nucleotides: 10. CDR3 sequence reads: CAWRPGLAGRYEQYF. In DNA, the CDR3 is TGTGCCTGGAGGCCGGGGCTAGCGGGACGGTACGAGCAGTACTTC. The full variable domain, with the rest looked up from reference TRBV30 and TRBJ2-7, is SQTIHQWPATLVQPVGSPLSLECTVEGTSNPNLYWYRQAAGRGLQLLFYSVGIGQISSEVPQNLSASRPQDRQFILSSKKLLLSDSGFYLCAWRPGLAGRYEQYFGPGTRLTVT.

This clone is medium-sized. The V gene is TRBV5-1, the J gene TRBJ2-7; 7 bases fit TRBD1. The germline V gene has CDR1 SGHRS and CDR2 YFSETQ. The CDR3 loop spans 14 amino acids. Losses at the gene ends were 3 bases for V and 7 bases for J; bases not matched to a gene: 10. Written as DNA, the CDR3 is TGCGCCAGCAGCTATTCCGGGACAGCACCGGAGCAGTACTTC. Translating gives CASSYSGTAPEQYF.

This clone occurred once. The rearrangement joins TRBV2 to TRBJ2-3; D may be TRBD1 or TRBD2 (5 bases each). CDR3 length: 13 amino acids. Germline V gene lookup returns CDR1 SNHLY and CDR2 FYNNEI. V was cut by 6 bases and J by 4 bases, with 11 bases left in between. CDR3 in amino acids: CASRVQGPDTQYF. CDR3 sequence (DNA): TGTGCCAGCAGAGTCCAGGGACCAGATACGCAGTATTTT.

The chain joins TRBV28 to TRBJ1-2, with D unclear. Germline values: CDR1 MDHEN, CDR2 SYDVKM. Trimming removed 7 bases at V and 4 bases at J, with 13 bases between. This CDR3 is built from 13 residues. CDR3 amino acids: CASTSSPVYGYTF. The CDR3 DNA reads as TGTGCCAGCACCTCAAGCCCTGTCTATGGCTACACCTTC.

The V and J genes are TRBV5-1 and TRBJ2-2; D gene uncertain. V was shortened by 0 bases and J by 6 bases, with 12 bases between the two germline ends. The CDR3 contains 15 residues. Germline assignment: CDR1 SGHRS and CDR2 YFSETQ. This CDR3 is CASSLVAINAGELFF. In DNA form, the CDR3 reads TGCGCCAGCAGCTTGGTGGCCATTAATGCCGGGGAGCTGTTTTTT.

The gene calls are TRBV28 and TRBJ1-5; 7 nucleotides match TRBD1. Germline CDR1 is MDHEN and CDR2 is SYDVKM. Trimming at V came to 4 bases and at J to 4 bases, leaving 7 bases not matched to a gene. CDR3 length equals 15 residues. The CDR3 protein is CASSSNDRVNQPQHF. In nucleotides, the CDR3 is TGTGCCAGCAGTTCAAACGACAGGGTTAATCAGCCCCAGCATTTT.

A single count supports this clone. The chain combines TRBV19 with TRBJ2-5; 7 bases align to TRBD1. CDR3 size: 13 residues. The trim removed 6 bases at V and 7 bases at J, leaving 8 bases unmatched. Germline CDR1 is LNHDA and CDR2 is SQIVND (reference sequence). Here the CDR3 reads CASRLTGEGTQYF. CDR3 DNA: TGTGCCAGTAGATTAACAGGGGAAGGGACCCAGTACTTC. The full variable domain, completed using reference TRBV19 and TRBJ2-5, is DGGITQSPKYLFRKEGQNVTLSCEQNLNHDAMYWYRQDPGQGLRLIYYSQIVNDFQKGDIAEGYSVSREKKESFPLTVTSAQKNPTAFYLCASRLTGEGTQYFGPGTRLLVL.

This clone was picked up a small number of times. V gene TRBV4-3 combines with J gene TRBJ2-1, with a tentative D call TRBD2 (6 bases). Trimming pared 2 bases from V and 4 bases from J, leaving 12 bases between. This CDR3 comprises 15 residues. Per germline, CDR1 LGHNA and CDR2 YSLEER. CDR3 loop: CASSQYSGGYNEQFF. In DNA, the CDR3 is TGCGCCAGCAGCCAATATAGCGGAGGTTACAATGAGCAGTTCTTC.

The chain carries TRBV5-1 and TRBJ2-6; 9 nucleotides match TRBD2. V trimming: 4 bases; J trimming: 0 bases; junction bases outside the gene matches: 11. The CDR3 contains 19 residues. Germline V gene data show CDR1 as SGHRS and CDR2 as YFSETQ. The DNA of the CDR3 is TGCGCCAGCAGCCCGACTAGCGGAGGGGGAAGCTCTGGGGCCAACGTCCTGACTTTC. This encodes CASSPTSGGGSSGANVLTF. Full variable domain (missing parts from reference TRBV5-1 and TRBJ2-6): KAGVTQTPRYLIKTRGQQVTLSCSPISGHRSVSWYQQTPGQGLQFLFEYFSETQRNKGNFPGRFSGRQFSNSRSEMNVSTLELGDSALYLCASSPTSGGGSSGANVLTFGAGSRLTVL.

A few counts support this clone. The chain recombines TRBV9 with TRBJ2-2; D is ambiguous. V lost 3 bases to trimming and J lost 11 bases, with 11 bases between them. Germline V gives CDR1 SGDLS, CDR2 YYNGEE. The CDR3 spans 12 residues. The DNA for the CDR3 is TGTGCCAGCAGCGAGGCCAGAGGAGAGCTGTTTTTT. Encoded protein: CASSEARGELFF. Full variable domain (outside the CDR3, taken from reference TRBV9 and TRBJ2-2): DSGVTQTPKHLITATGQRVTLRCSPRSGDLSVYWYQQSLDQGLQFLIQYYNGEERAKGNILERFSAQQFPDLHSELNLSSLELGDSALYFCASSEARGELFFGEGSRLTVL.

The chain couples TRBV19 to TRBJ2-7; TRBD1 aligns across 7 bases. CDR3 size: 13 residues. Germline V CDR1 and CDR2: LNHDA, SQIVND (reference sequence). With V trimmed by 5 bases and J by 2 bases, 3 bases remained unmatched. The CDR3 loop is CASSSGTAYEQYF. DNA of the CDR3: TGTGCCAGTAGTTCGGGGACAGCCTACGAGCAGTACTTC.

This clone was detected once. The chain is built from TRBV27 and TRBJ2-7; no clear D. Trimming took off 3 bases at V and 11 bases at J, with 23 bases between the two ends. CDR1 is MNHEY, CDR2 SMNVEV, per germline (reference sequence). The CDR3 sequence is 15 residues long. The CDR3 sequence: CASSFLTAAPTSKYF. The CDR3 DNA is TGTGCCAGCAGTTTCCTTACCGCGGCGCCCACCAGCAAGTACTTC.

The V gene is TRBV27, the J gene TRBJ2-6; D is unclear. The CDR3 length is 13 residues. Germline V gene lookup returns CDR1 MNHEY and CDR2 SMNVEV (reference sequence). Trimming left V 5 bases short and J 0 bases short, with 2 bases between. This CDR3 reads CASSLSGANVLTF. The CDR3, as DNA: TGTGCCAGCAGTCTCTCTGGGGCCAACGTCCTGACTTTC.

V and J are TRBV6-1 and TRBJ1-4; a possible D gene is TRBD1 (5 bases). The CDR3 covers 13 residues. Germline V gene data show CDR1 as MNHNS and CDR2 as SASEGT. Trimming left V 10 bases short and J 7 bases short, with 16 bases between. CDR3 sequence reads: CATSFGAFEKLFF. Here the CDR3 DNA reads TGTGCCACATCCTTCGGGGCATTTGAAAAACTGTTTTTT.

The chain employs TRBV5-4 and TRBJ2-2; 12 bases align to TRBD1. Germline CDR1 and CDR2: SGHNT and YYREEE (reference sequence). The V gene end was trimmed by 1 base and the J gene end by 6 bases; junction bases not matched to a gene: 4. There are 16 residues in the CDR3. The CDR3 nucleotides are TGTGCCAGCAGCTTGTGGGGACAGGGGGCGGCCGGGGAGCTGTTTTTT. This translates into CASSLWGQGAAGELFF.

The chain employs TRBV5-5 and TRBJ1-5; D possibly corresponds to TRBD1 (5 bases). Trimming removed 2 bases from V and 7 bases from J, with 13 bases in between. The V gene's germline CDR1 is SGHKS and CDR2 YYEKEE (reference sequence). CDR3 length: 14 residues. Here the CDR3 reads CASSFDTGGQPQHF. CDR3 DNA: TGTGCCAGCAGCTTTGATACAGGCGGACAGCCCCAGCATTTT.

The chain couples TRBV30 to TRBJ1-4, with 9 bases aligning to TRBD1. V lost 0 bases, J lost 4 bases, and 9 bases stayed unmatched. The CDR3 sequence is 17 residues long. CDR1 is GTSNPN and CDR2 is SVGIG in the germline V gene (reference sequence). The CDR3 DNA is TGTGCCTGGAGTGTAGGGACAGGGAGGGGGAGTAATGAAAAACTGTTTTTT. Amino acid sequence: CAWSVGTGRGSNEKLFF. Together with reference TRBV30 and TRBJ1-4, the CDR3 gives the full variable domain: SQTIHQWPATLVQPVGSPLSLECTVEGTSNPNLYWYRQAAGRGLQLLFYSVGIGQISSEVPQNLSASRPQDRQFILSSKKLLLSDSGFYLCAWSVGTGRGSNEKLFFGSGTQLSVL.

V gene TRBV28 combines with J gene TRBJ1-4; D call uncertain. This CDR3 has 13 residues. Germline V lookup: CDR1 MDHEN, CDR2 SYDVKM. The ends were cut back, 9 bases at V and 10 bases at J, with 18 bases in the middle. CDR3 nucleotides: TGTGCCAGTCACCTCGGGAGGGAGGGAAAACTGTTTTTT. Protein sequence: CASHLGREGKLFF.

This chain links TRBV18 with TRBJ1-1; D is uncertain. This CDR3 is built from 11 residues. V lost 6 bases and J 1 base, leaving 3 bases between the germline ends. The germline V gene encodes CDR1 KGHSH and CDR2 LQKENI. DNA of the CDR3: TGTGCCAGCTCCGGGAACACTGAAGCTTTCTTT. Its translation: CASSGNTEAFF.

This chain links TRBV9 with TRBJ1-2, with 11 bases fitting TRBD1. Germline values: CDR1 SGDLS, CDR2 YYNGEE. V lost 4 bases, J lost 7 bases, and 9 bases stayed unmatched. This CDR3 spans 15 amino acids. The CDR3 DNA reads TGTGCCAGCAGCTACCGGGACAGGGGGTTGGGTGGCTACACCTTC. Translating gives CASSYRDRGLGGYTF.